This T cell receptor (beta chain) was sequenced for a study of T cells in Graves' hyperthyroidism and ophthalmopathy. TCR beta CDR3 regions were amplified from RNA. The HTBI set primed first-round TCR CDR3 RT-PCR. Using its own MiXCR run on the multiplex PCR reads, TCRdb lists one record per CDR3 protein. The table shows fewer than 550,000 distinct CDR3 sequences, with approximately 14% occurring only once. The CDR3 runs 15 residues. V gave up 5 bases and J gave up 0 bases, with 12 bases separating them. The germline V gene has CDR1 SGHAT and CDR2 FQNNGV. Input material: blood. V and J are TRBV11-2 and TRBJ2-3; D gene uncertain. The TCR originated in a woman in her late teens or twenties with Graves' hyperthyroidism. CDR3 amino acids: CASSTSIDSTDTQYF. DNA for the CDR3: TGTGCCAGCAGCACCTCTATTGACAGCACAGATACGCAGTATTTT.